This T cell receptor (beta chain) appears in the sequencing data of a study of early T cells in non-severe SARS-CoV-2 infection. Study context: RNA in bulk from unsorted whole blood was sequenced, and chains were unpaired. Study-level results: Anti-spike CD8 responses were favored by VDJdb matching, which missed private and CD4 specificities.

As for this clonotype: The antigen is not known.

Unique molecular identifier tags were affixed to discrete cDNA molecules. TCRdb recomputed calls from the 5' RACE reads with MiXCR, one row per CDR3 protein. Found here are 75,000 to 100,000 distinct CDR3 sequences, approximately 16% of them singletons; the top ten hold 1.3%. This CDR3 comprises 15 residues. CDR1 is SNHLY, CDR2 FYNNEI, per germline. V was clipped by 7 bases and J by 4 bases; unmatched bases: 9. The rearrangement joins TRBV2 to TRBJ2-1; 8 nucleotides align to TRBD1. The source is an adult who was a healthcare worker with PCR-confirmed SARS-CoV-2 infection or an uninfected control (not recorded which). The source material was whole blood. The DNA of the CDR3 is TGTGCCAGCACTGGGGGGCAGGGGGCTTACAATGAGCAGTTCTTC. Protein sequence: CASTGGQGAYNEQFF.